This T cell receptor (beta chain) was sequenced for a study of T cells in Graves' hyperthyroidism and ophthalmopathy. The investigators amplified TCR beta CDR3 regions from RNA transcripts. During a first-round RT-PCR of the TCR CDR3, the HTBI primer set was used. TCRdb reprocessed the multiplex PCR reads via MiXCR and lists one record per CDR3 protein. This table has under 300,000 distinct CDR3 sequences, roughly 13% appearing once. This clonotype was counted many times. The sample was blood. This TCR was recovered from a woman in her forties with Graves' hyperthyroidism.

The CDR3 sequence: CASSQEGRTQGTYEQYF. The CDR3 nucleotides are TGTGCCAGCAGCCAAGAAGGGCGAACCCAGGGAACCTACGAGCAGTACTTC. The chain employs TRBV14 and TRBJ2-7; the D gene is possibly TRBD1 (5 bases). Germline V CDR1 and CDR2: SGHDN, FVKESK. This CDR3 comprises 17 residues. Between the trimmed V and J ends, which lost 0 bases and 2 bases, there was a span of 17 bases.